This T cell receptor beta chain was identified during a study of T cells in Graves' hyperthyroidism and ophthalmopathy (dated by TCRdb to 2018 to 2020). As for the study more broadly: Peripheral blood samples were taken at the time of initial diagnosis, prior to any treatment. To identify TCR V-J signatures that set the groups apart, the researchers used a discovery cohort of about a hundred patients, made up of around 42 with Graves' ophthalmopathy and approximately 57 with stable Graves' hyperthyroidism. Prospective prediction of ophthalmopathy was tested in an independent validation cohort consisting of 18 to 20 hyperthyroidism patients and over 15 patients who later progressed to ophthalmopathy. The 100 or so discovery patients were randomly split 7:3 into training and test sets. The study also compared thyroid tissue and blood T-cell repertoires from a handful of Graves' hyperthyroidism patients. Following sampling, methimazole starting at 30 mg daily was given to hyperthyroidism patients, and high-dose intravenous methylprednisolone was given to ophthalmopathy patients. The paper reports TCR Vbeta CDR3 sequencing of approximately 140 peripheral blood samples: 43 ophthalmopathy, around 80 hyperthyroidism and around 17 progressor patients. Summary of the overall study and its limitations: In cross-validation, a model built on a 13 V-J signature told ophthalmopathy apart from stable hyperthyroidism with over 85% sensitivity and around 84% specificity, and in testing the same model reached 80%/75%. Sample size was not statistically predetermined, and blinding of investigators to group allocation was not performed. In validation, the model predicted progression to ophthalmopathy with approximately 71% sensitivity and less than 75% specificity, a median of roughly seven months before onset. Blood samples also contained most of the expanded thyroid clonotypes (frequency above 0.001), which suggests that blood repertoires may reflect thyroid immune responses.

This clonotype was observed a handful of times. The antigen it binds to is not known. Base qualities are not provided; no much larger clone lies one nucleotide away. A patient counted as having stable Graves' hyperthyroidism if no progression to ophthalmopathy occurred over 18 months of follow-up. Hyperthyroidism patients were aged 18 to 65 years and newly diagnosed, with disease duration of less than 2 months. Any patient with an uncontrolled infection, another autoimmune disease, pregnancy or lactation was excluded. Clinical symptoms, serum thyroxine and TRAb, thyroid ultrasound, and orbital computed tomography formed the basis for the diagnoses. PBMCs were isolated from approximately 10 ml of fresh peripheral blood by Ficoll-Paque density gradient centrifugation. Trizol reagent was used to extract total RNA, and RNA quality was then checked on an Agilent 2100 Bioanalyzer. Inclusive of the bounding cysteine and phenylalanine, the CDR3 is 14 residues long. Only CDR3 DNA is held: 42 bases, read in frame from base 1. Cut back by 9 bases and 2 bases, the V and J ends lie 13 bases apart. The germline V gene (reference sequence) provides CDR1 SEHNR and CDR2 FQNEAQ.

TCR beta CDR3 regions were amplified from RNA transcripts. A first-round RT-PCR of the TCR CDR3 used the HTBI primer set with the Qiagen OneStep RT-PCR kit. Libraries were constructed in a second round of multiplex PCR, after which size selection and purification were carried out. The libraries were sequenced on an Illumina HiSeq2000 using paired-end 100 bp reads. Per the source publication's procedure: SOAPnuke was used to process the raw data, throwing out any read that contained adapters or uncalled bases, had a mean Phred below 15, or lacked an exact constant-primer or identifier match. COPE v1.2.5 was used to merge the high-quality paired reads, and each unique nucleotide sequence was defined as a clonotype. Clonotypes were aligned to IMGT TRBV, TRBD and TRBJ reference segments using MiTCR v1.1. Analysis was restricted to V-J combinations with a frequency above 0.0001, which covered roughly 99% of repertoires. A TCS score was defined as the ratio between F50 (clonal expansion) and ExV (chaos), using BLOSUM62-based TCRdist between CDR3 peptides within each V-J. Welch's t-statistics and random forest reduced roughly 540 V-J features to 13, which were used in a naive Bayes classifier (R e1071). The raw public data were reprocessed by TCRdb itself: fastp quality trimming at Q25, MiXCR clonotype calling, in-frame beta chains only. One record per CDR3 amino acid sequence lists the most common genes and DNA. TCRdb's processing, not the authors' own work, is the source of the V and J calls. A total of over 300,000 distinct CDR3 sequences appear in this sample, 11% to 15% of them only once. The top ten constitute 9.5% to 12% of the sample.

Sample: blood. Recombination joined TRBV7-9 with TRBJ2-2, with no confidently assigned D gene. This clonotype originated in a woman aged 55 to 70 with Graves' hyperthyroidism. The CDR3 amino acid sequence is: CASSRRRNTGELFF. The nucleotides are TGTGCCAGTTCCCGCCGGCGAAACACCGGGGAGCTGTTTTTT.